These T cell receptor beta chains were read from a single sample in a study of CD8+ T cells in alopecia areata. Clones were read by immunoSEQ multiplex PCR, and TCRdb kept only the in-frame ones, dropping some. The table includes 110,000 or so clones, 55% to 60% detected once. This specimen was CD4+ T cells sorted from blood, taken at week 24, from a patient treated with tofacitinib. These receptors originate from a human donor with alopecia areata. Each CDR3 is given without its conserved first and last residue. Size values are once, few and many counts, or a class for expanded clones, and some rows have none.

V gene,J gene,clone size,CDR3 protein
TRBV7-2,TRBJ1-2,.,ASSPVGTYAGYT
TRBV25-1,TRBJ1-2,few,ASSQTLGSGYT
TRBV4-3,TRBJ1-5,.,ASSQPGNQPQH
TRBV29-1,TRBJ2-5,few,SVATGGETQY
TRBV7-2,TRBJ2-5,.,ASSPSRETQY
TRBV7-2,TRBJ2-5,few,ASSLVPGRDGTQY
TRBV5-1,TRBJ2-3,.,ASSSQPLGADTQY
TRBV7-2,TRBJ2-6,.,ASSLVSSGANVLT
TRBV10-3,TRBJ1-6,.,AIASSYNSPLH
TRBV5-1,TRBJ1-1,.,ASSLATGAGTEAF
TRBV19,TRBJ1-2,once,ASLRTGTVESNYGYT
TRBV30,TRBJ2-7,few,AWRRLAGGLY
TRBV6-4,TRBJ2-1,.,ASSPDRSSYNEQF
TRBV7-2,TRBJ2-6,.,ASSLFIFSGANVLT
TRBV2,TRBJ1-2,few,ASSVRSYGYT
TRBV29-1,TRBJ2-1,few,SVDGNEQF
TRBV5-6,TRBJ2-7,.,ASSSGGRSYEQY
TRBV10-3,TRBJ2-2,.,AIRTGTSGGDHGELF
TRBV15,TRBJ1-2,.,ATSRATAVYGYT
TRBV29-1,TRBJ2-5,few,SVTLDSAIQETQY
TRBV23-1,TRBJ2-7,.,ASRPRRGGNYEQY
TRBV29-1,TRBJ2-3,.,SFWTGGIDTQY
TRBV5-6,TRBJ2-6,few,ASSWLQGRGAGANVLT
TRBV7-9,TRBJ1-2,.,ASSSHDSLYGYT
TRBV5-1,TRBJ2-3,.,ASSWQGLSTDTQY
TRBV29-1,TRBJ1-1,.,SVYRGRATEAF
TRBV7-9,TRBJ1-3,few,ASSTRRGNTIY
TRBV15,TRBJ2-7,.,ATSFRLAGGEQY
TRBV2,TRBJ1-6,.,ASGTAPLH
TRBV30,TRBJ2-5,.,AWSVSRGTQY
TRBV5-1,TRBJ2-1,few,ASSKGPSDGRNEQF
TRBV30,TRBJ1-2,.,AWRHSGPGYT
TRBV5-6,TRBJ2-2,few,ASSLGRTGELF
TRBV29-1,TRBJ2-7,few,SVGKGTYEQY
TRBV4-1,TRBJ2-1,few,ASSPLARNNEQF
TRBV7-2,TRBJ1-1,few,ASSSDTLLEAF
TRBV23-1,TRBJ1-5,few,ASSQSDGPSPQH
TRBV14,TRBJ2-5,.,ASSPTGGGGAQY
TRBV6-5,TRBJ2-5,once,ASSLGVTQY
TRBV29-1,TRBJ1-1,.,SAKNTEAF
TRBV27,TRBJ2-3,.,ASSSYIGTDTQY